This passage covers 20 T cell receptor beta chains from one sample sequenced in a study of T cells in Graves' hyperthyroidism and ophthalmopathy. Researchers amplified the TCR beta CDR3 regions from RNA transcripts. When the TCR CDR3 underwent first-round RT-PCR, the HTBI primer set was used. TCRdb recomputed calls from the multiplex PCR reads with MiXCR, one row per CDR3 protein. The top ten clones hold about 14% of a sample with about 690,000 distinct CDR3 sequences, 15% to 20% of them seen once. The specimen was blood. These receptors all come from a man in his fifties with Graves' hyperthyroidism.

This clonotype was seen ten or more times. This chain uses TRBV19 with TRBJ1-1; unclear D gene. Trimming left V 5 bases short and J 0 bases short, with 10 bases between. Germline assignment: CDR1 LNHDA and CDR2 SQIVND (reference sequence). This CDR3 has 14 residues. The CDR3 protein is CASSAYSMNTEAFF. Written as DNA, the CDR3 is TGTGCCAGTAGTGCTTACAGCATGAACACTGAAGCTTTCTTT.

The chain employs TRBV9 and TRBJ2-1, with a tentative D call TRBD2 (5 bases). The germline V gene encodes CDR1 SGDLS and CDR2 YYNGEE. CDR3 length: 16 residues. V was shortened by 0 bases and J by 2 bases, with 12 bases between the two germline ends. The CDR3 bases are TGTGCCAGCAGCGTAGTATCGGGGAGTCCCTACAATGAGCAGTTCTTC. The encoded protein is CASSVVSGSPYNEQFF.

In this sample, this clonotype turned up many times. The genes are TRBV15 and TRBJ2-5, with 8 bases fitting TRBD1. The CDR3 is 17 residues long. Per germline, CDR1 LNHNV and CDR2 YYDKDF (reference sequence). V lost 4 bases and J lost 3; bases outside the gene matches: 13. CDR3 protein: CATSMDRDVYGEETQYF. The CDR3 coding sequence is TGTGCCACCAGCATGGACAGGGACGTATATGGCGAAGAGACCCAGTACTTC.

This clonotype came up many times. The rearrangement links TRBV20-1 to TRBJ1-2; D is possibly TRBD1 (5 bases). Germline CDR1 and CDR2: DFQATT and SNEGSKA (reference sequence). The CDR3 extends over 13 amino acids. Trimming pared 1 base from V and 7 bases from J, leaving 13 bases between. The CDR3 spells CSARGVGELGYTF. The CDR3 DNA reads TGCAGTGCTAGAGGGGTAGGGGAACTTGGCTACACCTTC.

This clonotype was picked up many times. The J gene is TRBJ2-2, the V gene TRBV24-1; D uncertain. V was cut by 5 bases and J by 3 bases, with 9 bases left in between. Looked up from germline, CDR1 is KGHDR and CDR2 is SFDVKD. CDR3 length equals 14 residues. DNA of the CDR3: TGTGCCACCAGTGGTTCCTATCACACCGGGGAGCTGTTTTTT. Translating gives CATSGSYHTGELFF.

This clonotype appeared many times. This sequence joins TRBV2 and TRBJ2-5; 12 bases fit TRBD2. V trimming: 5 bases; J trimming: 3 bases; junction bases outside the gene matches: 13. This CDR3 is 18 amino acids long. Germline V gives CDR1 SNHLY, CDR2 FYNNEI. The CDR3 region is CASSTFRWTSGMEETQYF. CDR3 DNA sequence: TGTGCCAGCAGTACCTTCCGGTGGACTAGCGGGATGGAAGAGACCCAGTACTTC.

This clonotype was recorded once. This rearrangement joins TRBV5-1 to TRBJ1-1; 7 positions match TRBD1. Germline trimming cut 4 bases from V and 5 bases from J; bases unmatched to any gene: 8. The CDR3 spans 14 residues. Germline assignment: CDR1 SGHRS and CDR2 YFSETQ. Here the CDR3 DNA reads TGCGCCAGCAGCCCGGGACAGCCCATTACTGAAGCTTTCTTT. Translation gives CASSPGQPITEAFF.

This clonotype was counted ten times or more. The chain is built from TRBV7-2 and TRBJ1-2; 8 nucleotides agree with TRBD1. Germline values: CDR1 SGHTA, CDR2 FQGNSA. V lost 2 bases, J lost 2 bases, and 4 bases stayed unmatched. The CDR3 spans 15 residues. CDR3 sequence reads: CASSLWTGMNYGYTF. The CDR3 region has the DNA TGTGCCAGCAGCTTATGGACAGGGATGAACTATGGCTACACCTTC.

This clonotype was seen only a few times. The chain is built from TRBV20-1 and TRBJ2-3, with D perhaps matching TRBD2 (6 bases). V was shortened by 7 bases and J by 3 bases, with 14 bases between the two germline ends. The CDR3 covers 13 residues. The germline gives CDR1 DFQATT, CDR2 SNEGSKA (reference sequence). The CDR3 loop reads CSGVNSGTDTQYF. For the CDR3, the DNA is TGCAGTGGCGTTAATAGCGGAACAGATACGCAGTATTTT.

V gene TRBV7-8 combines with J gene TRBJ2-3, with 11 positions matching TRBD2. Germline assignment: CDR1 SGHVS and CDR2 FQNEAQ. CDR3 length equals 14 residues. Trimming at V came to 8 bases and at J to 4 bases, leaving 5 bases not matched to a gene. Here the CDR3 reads CASGVSGRADTQYF. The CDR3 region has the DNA TGTGCCAGCGGCGTTAGCGGGAGGGCAGATACGCAGTATTTT.

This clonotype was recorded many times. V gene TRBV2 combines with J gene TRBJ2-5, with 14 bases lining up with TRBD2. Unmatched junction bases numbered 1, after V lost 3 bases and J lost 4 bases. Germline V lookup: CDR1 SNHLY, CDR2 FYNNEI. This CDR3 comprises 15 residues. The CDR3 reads CASSEGLAGAETQYF. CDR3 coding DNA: TGTGCCAGCAGTGAGGGACTAGCGGGAGCAGAGACCCAGTACTTC. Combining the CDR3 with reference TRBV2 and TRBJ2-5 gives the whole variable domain EPEVTQTPSHQVTQMGQEVILRCVPISNHLYFYWYRQILGQKVEFLVSFYNNEISEKSEIFDDQFSVERPDGSNFTLKIRSTKLEDSAMYFCASSEGLAGAETQYFGPGTRLLVL.

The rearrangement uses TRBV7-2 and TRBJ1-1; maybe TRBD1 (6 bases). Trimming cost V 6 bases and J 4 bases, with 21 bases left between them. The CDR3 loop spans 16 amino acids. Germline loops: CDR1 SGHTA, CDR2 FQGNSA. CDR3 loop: CASRPVRGASATEAFF. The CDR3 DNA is TGTGCCAGCAGACCGGTCCGGGGGGCGTCGGCCACTGAAGCTTTCTTT.

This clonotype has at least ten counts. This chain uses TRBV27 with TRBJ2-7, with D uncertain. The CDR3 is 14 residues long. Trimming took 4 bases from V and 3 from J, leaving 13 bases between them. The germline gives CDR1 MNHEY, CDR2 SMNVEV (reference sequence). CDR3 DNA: TGTGCCAGCAGTTATCGGACGGCGATCTACGAGCAGTACTTC. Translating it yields CASSYRTAIYEQYF.

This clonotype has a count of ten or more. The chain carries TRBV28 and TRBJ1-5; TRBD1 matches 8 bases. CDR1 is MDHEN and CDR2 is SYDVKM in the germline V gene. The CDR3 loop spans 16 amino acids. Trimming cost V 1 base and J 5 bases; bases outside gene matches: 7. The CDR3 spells CASSLSGQGWHQPQHF. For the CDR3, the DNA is TGTGCCAGCAGTTTATCCGGACAGGGATGGCATCAGCCCCAGCATTTT.

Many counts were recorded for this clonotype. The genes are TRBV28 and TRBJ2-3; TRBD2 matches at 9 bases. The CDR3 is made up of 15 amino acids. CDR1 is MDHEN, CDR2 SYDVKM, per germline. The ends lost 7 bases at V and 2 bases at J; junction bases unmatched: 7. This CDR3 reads CASTGLAGFTDTQYF. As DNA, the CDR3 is TGTGCCAGCACCGGGCTAGCGGGGTTCACAGATACGCAGTATTTT.

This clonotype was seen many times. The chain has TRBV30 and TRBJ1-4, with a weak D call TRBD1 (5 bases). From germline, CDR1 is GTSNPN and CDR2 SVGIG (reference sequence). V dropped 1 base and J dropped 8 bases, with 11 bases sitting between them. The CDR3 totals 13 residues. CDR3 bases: TGTGCCTGGAGTGGCATGGGGGGGGAAAAACTGTTTTTT. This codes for CAWSGMGGEKLFF. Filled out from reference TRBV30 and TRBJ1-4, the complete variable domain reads SQTIHQWPATLVQPVGSPLSLECTVEGTSNPNLYWYRQAAGRGLQLLFYSVGIGQISSEVPQNLSASRPQDRQFILSSKKLLLSDSGFYLCAWSGMGGEKLFFGSGTQLSVL.

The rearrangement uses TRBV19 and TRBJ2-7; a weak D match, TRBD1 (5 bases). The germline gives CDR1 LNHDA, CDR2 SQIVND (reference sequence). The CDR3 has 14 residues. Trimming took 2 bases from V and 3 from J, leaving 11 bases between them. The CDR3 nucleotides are TGTGCCAGTAGTATACCTGCAGGGAACTACGAGCAGTACTTC. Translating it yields CASSIPAGNYEQYF.

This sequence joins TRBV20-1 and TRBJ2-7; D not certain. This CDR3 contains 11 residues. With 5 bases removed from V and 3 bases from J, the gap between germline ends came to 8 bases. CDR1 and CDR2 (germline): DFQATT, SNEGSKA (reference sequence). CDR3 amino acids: CSAQKNYEQYF. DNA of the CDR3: TGCAGTGCTCAAAAAAACTACGAGCAGTACTTC.

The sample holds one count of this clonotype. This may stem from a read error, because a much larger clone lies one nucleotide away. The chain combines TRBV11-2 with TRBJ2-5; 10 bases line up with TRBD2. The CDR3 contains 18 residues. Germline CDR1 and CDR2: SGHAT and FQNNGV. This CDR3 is CANSLDRHSGRAEETQYF. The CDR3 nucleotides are TGTGCCAACAGCTTAGATAGGCACAGCGGGAGGGCCGAAGAGACCCAGTACTTC.

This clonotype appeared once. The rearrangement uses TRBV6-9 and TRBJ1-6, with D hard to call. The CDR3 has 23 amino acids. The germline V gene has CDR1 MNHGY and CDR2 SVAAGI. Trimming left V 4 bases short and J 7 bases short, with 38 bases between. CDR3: CASSFGYSWLSPKEPEENSPLHF. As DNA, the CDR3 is TGTGCCAGCAGTTTCGGTTATTCGTGGTTGAGTCCAAAAGAGCCTGAGGAAAATTCACCCCTCCACTTT.